This T cell receptor beta chain was recorded in a study of regulatory and conventional T cells in RAG deficiency. V lost 5 bases to trimming and J lost 4 bases, with 17 bases between them. CDR3 length: 14 amino acids. The germline V gene has CDR1 GTSNPN and CDR2 SVGIG (reference sequence). The sorted regulatory T cells were CD4+, CD25-high and CD127-low, with genomic DNA sequenced. Clones were sequenced by immunoSEQ multiplex PCR, and TCRdb holds only the in-frame ones, with some missing. This sample has about 20,000 clones; around 90% occur once, and the top ten carry more than 1.4%. These data were likewise used in another study, on regulatory T cells. This second study says: Amplification used 52 TRBV primers and 13 TRBJ primers. Patient repertoires had restricted TRB V-J pairs and skewed V and J usage, most in Tregs.

The rearrangement uses TRBV30 and TRBJ1-1, with a tentative D call TRBD1 (5 bases). The sequenced sample consisted of Tregs sorted from blood. The source is a human donor in good health. Here the CDR3 reads CAWVRGALSTEAFF. The DNA for the CDR3 is TGTGCCTGGGTACGAGGGGCATTGAGCACTGAAGCTTTCTTT.